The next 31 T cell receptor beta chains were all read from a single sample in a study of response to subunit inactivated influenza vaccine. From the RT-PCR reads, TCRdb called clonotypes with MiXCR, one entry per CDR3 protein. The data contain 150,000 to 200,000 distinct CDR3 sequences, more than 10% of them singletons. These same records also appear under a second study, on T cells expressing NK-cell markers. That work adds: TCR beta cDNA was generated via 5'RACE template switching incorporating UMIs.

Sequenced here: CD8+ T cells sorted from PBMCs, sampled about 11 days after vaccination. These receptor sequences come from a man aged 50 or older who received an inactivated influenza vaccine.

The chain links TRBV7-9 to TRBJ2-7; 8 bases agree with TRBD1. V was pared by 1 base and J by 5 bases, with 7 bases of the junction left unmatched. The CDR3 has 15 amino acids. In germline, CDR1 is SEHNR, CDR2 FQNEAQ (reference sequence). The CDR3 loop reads CASSLVRDRGNEQYF. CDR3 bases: TGTGCCAGCAGCTTAGTTCGAGACAGGGGCAACGAGCAGTACTTC.

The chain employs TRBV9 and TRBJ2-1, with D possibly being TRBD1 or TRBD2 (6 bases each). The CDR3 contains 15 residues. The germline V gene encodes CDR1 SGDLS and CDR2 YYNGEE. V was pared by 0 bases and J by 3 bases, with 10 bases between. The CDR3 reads CASSVEGGDYNEQFF. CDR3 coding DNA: TGTGCCAGCAGCGTAGAGGGGGGCGACTACAATGAGCAGTTCTTC.

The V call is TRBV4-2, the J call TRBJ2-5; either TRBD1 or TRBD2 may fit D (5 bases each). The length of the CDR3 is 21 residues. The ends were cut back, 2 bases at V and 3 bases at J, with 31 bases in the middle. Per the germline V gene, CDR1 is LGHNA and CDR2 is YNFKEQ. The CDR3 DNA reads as TGTGCCAGCAGCCAAACCTCACTTGCCCGGACCGGGGCTCCTAATGAAGAGACCCAGTACTTC. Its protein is CASSQTSLARTGAPNEETQYF.

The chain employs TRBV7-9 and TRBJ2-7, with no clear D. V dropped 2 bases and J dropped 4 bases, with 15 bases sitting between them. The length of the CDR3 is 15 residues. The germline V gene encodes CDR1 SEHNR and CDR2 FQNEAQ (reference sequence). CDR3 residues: CASSLKGGRPYEQYF. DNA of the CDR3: TGTGCCAGCAGCTTAAAAGGTGGCCGACCGTACGAGCAGTACTTC. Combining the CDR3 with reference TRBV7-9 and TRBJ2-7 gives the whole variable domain DTGVSQNPRHKITKRGQNVTFRCDPISEHNRLYWYRQTLGQGPEFLTYFQNEAQLEKSRLLSDRFSAERPKGSFSTLEIQRTEQGDSAMYLCASSLKGGRPYEQYFGPGTRLTVT.

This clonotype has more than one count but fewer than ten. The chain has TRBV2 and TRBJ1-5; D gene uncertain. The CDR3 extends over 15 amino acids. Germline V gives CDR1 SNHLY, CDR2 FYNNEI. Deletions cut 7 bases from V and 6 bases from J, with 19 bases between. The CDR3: CASKADPSGSQPQHF. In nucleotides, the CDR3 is TGTGCCAGCAAGGCCGACCCATCGGGGTCTCAGCCCCAGCATTTT. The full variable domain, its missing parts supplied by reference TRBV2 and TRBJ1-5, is EPEVTQTPSHQVTQMGQEVILRCVPISNHLYFYWYRQILGQKVEFLVSFYNNEISEKSEIFDDQFSVERPDGSNFTLKIRSTKLEDSAMYFCASKADPSGSQPQHFGDGTRLSIL.

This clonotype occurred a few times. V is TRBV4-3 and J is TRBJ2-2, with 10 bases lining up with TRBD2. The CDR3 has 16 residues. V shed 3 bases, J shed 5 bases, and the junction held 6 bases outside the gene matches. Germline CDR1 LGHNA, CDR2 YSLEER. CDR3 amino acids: CASSHVAGGRTGELFF. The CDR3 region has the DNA TGCGCCAGCAGCCACGTAGCGGGAGGTCGGACCGGGGAGCTGTTTTTT.

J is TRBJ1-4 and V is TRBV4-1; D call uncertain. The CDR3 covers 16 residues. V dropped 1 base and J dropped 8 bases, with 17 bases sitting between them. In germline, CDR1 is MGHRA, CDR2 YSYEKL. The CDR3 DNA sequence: TGCGCCAGCAGCCAAGGTACTGGACCGTGGGAAGAAAAACTGTTTTTT. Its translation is CASSQGTGPWEEKLFF.

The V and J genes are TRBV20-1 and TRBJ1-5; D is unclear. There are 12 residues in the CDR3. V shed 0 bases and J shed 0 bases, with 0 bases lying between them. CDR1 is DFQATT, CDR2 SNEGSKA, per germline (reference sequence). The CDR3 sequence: CSARDSNQPQHF. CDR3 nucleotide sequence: TGCAGTGCTAGAGATAGCAATCAGCCCCAGCATTTT.

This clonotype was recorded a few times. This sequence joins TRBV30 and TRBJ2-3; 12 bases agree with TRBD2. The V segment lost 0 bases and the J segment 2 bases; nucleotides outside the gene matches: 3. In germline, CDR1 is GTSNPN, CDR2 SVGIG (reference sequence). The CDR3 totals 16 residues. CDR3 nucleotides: TGTGCCTGGAGTGTTCCTAGCGGGAGGGCCACAGATACGCAGTATTTT. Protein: CAWSVPSGRATDTQYF.

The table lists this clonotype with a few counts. The CDR3 spells CASSPHISSSSYEQYF. As DNA, the CDR3 is TGTGCCAGCAGTCCTCATATTAGTTCAAGCTCCTACGAGCAGTACTTC. This chain connects TRBV12-3 or TRBV12-4 to TRBJ2-7; no clear D. CDR3 size: 16 residues. Trimming shortened V by 5 bases and J by 0 bases, and 17 bases separated the two germline ends.

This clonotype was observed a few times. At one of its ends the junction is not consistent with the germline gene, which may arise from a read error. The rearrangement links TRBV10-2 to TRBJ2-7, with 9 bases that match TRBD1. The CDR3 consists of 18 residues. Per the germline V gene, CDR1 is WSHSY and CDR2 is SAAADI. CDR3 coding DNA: TGCGCCAGCAGTGAGTTAGATACCGGGACAGGGTGGCTACAGAGGCAGGACTTC. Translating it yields CASSELDTGTGWLQRQDF.

CDR3: CASSHRGGGYTF. The DNA of the CDR3 is TGTGCCAGCAGTCATAGAGGAGGTGGCTACACCTTC. The V gene is TRBV27, the J gene TRBJ1-2; no firm D call. Trimming pared 5 bases from V and 7 bases from J, leaving 11 bases between. Germline CDR1 MNHEY, CDR2 SMNVEV (reference sequence). The CDR3 runs to 12 residues.

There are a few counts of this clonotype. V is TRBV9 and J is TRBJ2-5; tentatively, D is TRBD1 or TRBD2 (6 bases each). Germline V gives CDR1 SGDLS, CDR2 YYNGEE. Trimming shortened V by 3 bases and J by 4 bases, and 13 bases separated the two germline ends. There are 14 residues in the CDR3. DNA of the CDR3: TGTGCCAGCAGCGCTTACGGGGGCTCAGAGACCCAGTACTTC. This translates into CASSAYGGSETQYF.

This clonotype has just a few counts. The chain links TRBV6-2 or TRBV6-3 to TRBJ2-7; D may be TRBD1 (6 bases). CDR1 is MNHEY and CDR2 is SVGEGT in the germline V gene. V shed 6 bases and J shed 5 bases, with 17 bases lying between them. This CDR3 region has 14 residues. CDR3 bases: TGTGCCAGCAGGGAACAGGGAATTCTCAACGAGCAGTACTTC. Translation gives CASREQGILNEQYF.

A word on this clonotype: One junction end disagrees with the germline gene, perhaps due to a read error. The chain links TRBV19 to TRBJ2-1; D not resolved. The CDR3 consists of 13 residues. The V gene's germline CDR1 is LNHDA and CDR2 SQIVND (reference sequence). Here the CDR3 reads CASNSHSYNKQFF. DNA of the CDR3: TGTGCCAGTAACTCCCACTCCTACAATAAGCAGTTCTTC.

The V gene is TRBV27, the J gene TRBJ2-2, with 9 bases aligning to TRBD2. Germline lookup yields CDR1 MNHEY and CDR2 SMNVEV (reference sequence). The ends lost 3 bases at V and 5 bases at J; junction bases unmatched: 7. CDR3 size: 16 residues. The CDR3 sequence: CASSLLAGVRTGELFF. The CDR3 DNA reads TGTGCCAGCAGTTTGTTAGCGGGAGTTCGAACCGGGGAGCTGTTTTTT.

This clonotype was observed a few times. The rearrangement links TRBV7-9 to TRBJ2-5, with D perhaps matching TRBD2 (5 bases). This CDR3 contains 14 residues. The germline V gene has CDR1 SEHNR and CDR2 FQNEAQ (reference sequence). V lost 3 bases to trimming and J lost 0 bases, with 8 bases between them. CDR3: CASSFQDYQETQYF. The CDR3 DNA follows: TGTGCCAGCAGCTTCCAGGACTACCAAGAGACCCAGTACTTC.

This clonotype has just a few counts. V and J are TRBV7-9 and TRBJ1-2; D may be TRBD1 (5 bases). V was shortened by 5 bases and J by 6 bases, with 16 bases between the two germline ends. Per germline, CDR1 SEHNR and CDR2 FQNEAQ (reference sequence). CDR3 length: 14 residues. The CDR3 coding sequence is TGTGCCAGCAGCCCGTTCTCGGGGGTGGATGGCTACACCTTC. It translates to CASSPFSGVDGYTF. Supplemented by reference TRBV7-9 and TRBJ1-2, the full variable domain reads DTGVSQNPRHKITKRGQNVTFRCDPISEHNRLYWYRQTLGQGPEFLTYFQNEAQLEKSRLLSDRFSAERPKGSFSTLEIQRTEQGDSAMYLCASSPFSGVDGYTFGSGTRLTVV.

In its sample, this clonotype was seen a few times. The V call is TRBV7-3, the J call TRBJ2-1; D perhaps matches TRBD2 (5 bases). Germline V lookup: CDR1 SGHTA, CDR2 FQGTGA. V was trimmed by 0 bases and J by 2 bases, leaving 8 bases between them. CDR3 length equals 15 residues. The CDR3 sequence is CASSLTSAPYNEQFF. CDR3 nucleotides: TGTGCCAGCAGCTTAACTAGCGCTCCCTACAATGAGCAGTTCTTC.

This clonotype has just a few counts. CDR3 nucleotide sequence: TGTGCCAGCAGCCAACAGGCGCGGGAGTCCTACAATGAGCAGTTCTTC. Amino acids: CASSQQARESYNEQFF. This chain joins TRBV4-2 and TRBJ2-1; 7 positions agree with TRBD2. Germline-derived CDR1 and CDR2 are LGHNA and YNFKEQ. The CDR3 spans 16 residues. The ends lost 2 bases at V and 1 base at J; junction bases unmatched: 5.

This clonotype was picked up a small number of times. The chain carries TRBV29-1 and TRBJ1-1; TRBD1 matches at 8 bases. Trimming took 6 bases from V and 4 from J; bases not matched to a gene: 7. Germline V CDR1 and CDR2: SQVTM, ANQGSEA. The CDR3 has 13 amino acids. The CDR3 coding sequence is TGCAGCGTGAGGACAGGGATGGGCACTGAAGCTTTCTTT. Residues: CSVRTGMGTEAFF.

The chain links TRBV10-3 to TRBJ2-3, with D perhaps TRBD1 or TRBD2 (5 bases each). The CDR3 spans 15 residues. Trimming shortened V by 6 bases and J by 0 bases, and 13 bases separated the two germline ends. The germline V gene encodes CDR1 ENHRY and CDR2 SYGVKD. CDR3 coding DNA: TGTGCCATCAGACCCGGGACCGCCAGCACAGATACGCAGTATTTT. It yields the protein CAIRPGTASTDTQYF.

CDR3 amino acids: CASSRSSHREYEQYF. In DNA form, the CDR3 reads TGTGCCAGCAGCCGATCATCGCACAGGGAATACGAGCAGTACTTC. This chain joins TRBV11-2 and TRBJ2-7; TRBD1 might be the D (6 bases). V shed 5 bases and J shed 4 bases, with 18 bases lying between them. There are 15 residues in the CDR3. Germline V lookup: CDR1 SGHAT, CDR2 FQNNGV.

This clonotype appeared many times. CDR3 loop: CASSRTENTGELFF. The CDR3 DNA is TGTGCCAGCAGCCGGACAGAGAACACCGGGGAGCTGTTTTTT. The chain links TRBV5-6 to TRBJ2-2; maybe TRBD1 (6 bases). The germline CDR1 and CDR2 sequences are SGHDT and YYEEEE. CDR3 length: 14 amino acids. Trimming removed 4 bases at V and 1 base at J, with 8 bases between. The whole variable domain, filled in from reference TRBV5-6 and TRBJ2-2, reads DAGVTQSPTHLIKTRGQQVTLRCSPKSGHDTVSWYQQALGQGPQFIFQYYEEEERQRGNFPDRFSGHQFPNYSSELNVNALLLGDSALYLCASSRTENTGELFFGEGSRLTVL.

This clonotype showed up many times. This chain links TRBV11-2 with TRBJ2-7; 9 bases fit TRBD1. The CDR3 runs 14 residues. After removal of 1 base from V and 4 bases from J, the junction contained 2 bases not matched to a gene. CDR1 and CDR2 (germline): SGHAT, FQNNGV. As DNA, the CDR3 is TGTGCCAGCAGCTTAGGACAGGGGGGGTACGAGCAGTACTTC. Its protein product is CASSLGQGGYEQYF.

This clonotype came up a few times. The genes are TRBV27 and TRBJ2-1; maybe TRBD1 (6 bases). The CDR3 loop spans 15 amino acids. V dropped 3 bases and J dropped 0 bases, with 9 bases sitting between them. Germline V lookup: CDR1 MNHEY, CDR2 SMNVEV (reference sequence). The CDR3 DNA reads TGTGCCAGCAGTTTCGACAGGAGCTCCTACAATGAGCAGTTCTTC. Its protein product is CASSFDRSSYNEQFF.

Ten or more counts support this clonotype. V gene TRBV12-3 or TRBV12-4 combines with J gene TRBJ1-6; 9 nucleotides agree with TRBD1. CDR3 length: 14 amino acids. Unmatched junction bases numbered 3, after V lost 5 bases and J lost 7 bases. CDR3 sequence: CASSPTGGNSPLHF. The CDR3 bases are TGTGCCAGCAGTCCGACAGGGGGGAATTCACCCCTCCACTTT.

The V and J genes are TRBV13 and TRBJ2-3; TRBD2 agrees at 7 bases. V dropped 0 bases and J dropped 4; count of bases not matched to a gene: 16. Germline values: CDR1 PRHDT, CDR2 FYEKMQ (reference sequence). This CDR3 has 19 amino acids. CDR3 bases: TGTGCCAGCAGCTTAGGCCGGCTAGCGGCCAAGATAGACGCAGATACGCAGTATTTT. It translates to CASSLGRLAAKIDADTQYF.

Here the CDR3 reads CASSLRRGQSSSGNTIYF. DNA of the CDR3: TGTGCCAGCAGTTTACGAAGGGGCCAATCCTCCTCTGGAAACACCATATATTTT. The gene calls are TRBV12-3 or TRBV12-4 and TRBJ1-3; D perhaps matches TRBD1 (5 bases). The CDR3 length is 18 residues. The ends were cut back, 2 bases at V and 0 bases at J, with 17 bases in the middle.

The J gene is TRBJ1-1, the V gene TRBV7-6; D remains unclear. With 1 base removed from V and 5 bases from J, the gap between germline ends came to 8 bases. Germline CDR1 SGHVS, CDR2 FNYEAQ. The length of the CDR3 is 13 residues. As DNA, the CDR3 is TGTGCCAGCAGCTTAGAGTTGGGAACTGAAGCTTTCTTT. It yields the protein CASSLELGTEAFF.

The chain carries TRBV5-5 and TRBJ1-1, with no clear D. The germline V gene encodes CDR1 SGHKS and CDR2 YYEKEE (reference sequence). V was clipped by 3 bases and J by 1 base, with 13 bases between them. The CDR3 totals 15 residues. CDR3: CASSWPVSSNTEAFF. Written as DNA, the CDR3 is TGTGCCAGCAGCTGGCCCGTGTCTTCGAACACTGAAGCTTTCTTT.